This T cell receptor beta chain was sequenced in a study of beta chain features in type 1 diabetes. Study-wide results and caveats: A closer apparent resemblance between naive, central memory and Treg TCRB repertoires was seen in patients than in healthy donors. Still unanswered here is whether HLA type influences TCRB rearrangement.

Every donor provided one heparinised blood draw, which averaged around 120 mL. Over 95% purity was reached by all sorted populations. As concerns this clone: Antigen unknown.

Reverse transcription of all isolated RNA meant that expressed TCRB transcripts were sequenced. The assay was immunoSEQ multiplex PCR, and TCRdb's table has in-frame clones only and misses some. The sample has around 250,000 clones; around a quarter are singletons. Trimming pared 0 bases from V and 7 bases from J, leaving 8 bases between. Per germline, CDR1 SGHDT and CDR2 YYEEEE. The CDR3 runs to 13 residues. Sequencing was done on a sample of central memory CD4+ T cells from blood. V usage is TRBV5-6 and J usage is TRBJ2-1; D is unresolved. The origin of this receptor is a man younger than 45 in good health. This chain's CDR3 is CASSLGATNEQFF. The DNA of the CDR3 is TGTGCCAGCAGCTTGGGTGCTACGAATGAGCAGTTCTTC.